Given below is one T cell receptor beta chain in context. Its antigen is undetermined. V lost 7 bases and J lost 2, with 10 bases in between. The length of the CDR3 is 13 residues. The data stem from a study of T cell responses to AZD1222 COVID-19 vaccine. Study at large: Second-dose timings of about 4 or about 12 weeks were pooled. Broader study findings: White British ancestry dominated among donors, who included more females, and clonal diversity was possibly underestimated. Mapped onto spike, vaccine-associated CD4 TCRs spanned it and were dominant at 160-218 and 743-854.

Assay used: immunoSEQ multiplex PCR; TCRdb lists only in-frame clones, some missing. Of about 110,000 clones in the sample, over 75% are singletons; the top ten hold around 2.5%. The sequencing here drew on peripheral blood, taken on day 0 of AZD1222 vaccination. The V gene is TRBV12-3 or TRBV12-4, the J gene TRBJ2-3; possibly TRBD2 for D (6 bases). The receptor comes from an adult in good health. CDR3 DNA sequence: TGTGCCAGCATGGGGACTCTCACAGATACGCAGTATTTT. It yields the protein CASMGTLTDTQYF.